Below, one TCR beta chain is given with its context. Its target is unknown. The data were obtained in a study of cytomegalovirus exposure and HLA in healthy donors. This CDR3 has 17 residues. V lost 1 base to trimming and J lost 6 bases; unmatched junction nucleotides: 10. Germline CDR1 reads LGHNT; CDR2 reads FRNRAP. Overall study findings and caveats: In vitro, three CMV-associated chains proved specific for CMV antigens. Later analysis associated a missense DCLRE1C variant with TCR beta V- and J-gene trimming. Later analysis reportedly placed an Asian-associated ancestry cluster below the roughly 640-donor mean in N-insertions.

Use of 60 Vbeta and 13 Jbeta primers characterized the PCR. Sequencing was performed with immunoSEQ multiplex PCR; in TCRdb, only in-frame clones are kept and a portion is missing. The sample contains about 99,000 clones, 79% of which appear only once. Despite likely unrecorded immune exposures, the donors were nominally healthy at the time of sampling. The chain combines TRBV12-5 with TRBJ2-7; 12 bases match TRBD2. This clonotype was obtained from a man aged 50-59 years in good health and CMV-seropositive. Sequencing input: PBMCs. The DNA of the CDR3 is TGTGCTAGTGGTTTGGGGACTAGCGGGATCTTTTACCGCGAGCAGTACTTC. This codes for CASGLGTSGIFYREQYF.